This TCR beta chain was sequenced for a study of brain T cells in children with intractable seizures. Some clones are missing from TCRdb's copy, which holds only in-frame ones; the method was immunoSEQ multiplex PCR. The top ten clones hold 5.7% of a sample with about 340,000 clones, 85% to 95% of them seen once. Looked up from germline, CDR1 is DFQATT and CDR2 is SNEGSKA (reference sequence). The CDR3 has 11 residues. About this clone: The antigen remains unidentified.

Points from the study as a whole: Pre- and post-surgery blood differed in depth, so pre-surgery absences may be undersampling.

Time point: blood from clinic visit 5 months post-surgery; TSC patient then seizure free. Sequencing was limited to surgery cases with top T cell transcript signatures in brain tissue. Pre-surgery treatment included at least one anti-epileptic drug. This material consisted of peripheral blood, taken 4 to 5 months after surgery. The V call is TRBV20-1, the J call TRBJ2-3; D is uncertain. This TCR was sampled from a boy younger than two with tuberous sclerosis and intractable seizures. CDR3 loop: CSSRSTDTQYF. In DNA form, the CDR3 reads TGCAGCTCCCGGAGCACAGATACGCAGTATTTT.